This TCR beta chain was sequenced during a study of T-cell memory formation after mild COVID-19. Study details: In these data, TCR clusters were largely donor specific. Notes on the study in general: CD4+ contracting clones were mainly CM and EM; CD8+ ones, EMRA. Pre-infection memory showed some responding clones, and this suggested that cross-reactive memory joined.

CDR3 length: 13 amino acids. V was pared by 7 bases and J by 5 bases, with 7 bases of the junction left unmatched. Germline CDR1 reads SEHNR; CDR2 reads FQNEAQ (reference sequence). TCRdb redid the calling of the 5' RACE reads with MiXCR, one entry per CDR3 protein. The sample lists roughly 100,000 distinct CDR3 sequences, about a sixth seen once, with over 25% in the top ten. Concerning this clonotype: Its antigen is unknown.

This chain connects TRBV7-9 to TRBJ2-5; the match to TRBD1 covers 7 bases. The sample was PBMCs or a T cell subset sorted from them (not recorded which). This TCR derives from an adult woman who had mild COVID-19 (a few samples of this study predate the infection). Cell type and time point are not known. The CDR3 bases are TGTGCCAGCACCCTAACAGGGGATGAGACCCAGTACTTC. It translates to CASTLTGDETQYF.